The 23 T cell receptor beta chains below were found in one sample sequenced in a study of identical twins. MiXCR, run by TCRdb on the 5' RACE reads, gives a single entry per CDR3 protein. The sample shows around 1.7 million distinct CDR3 sequences, about 32% of them seen only once. Input material: cord blood. The receptors stem from a newborn girl in good health.

This clonotype was counted a few times. The J gene is TRBJ2-1, the V gene TRBV5-1; TRBD2 matches at 11 bases. Germline loops: CDR1 SGHRS, CDR2 YFSETQ. This CDR3 region has 17 residues. Trimming cost V 4 bases and J 1 base; bases outside gene matches: 7. The CDR3 loop is CASSGTSGGLSYNEQFF. Written as DNA, the CDR3 is TGCGCCAGCAGCGGAACTAGCGGGGGACTGTCCTACAATGAGCAGTTCTTC.

This clonotype was counted only a few times. Compared with germline, one end of the junction differs, possibly owing to a read error. The rearrangement uses TRBV12-3 or TRBV12-4 and TRBJ2-7, with 7 bases lining up with TRBD2. The CDR3 consists of 15 residues. CDR3 nucleotide sequence: TGTGCCAGCAGTTTCGGCGGGAGCTGGTCCTCCGAGCAGTACTTC. Translation gives CASSFGGSWSSEQYF.

This clonotype has a single count. This chain links TRBV4-1 with TRBJ1-5; a possible D gene is TRBD1 (6 bases). This CDR3 region has 14 residues. Germline CDR1 is MGHRA and CDR2 is YSYEKL. Trimming took 0 bases from V and 7 from J, leaving 10 bases between them. CDR3 in DNA: TGCGCCAGCAGCCAAGATGGAGGGGGGCAGCCCCAGCATTTT. The encoded protein is CASSQDGGGQPQHF.

The rearrangement links TRBV10-3 to TRBJ1-4; D is perhaps TRBD1 (5 bases). V was trimmed by 4 bases and J by 0 bases, leaving 6 bases between them. This CDR3 is built from 14 residues. The germline CDR1 and CDR2 sequences are ENHRY and SYGVKD. CDR3: CAISGQPTNEKLFF. The CDR3, as DNA: TGTGCCATCAGTGGACAGCCAACTAATGAAAAACTGTTTTTT.

With respect to this clonotype: This may come from a read error, since a much larger clone is one base off. The rearrangement links TRBV29-1 to TRBJ2-7; the D is unclear. Trimming took 4 bases from V and 2 from J, leaving 12 bases between them. The germline gives CDR1 SQVTM, CDR2 ANQGSEA. The CDR3 totals 13 residues. In DNA, the CDR3 is TGCAGCGTTGTAGGTTTTGGCACCTACGAGCAGTACTTC. Translating it yields CSVVGFGTYEQYF.

The chain recombines TRBV4-2 with TRBJ2-2; 9 bases line up with TRBD1. The germline V gene encodes CDR1 LGHNA and CDR2 YNFKEQ. With 0 bases clipped from V and 4 bases from J, the junction kept 6 bases outside the gene matches. CDR3 size: 17 residues. The CDR3 region is CASSQDFGDRATGELFF. The DNA of the CDR3 is TGTGCCAGCAGCCAAGATTTCGGGGACAGGGCCACCGGGGAGCTGTTTTTT.

The chain carries TRBV2 and TRBJ1-2, with 7 bases aligning to TRBD1. J gave up 7 bases and V 3 bases, and 11 bases lay outside the gene matches. CDR1 and CDR2 from the germline V gene are SNHLY and FYNNEI. CDR3 length: 15 amino acids. The CDR3 DNA sequence: TGTGCCAGCAGTGACGCTAGTAGGGGGCGAGGTGGCTACACCTTC. Translation: CASSDASRGRGGYTF. The complete variable domain, with remaining parts taken from reference TRBV2 and TRBJ1-2, reads EPEVTQTPSHQVTQMGQEVILRCVPISNHLYFYWYRQILGQKVEFLVSFYNNEISEKSEIFDDQFSVERPDGSNFTLKIRSTKLEDSAMYFCASSDASRGRGGYTFGSGTRLTVV.

J is TRBJ1-5 and V is TRBV27, with unresolved D. V was trimmed by 5 bases and J by 3 bases, leaving 5 bases between them. The CDR3 is 12 residues long. Germline CDR1 and CDR2: MNHEY and SMNVEV (reference sequence). CDR3 residues: CASSAPNQPQHF. In DNA form, the CDR3 reads TGTGCCAGCAGTGCACCCAATCAGCCCCAGCATTTT.

This clonotype was detected a few times. The chain recombines TRBV7-8 with TRBJ2-7; 8 bases are shared with TRBD2. The CDR3 totals 14 residues. Germline values: CDR1 SGHVS, CDR2 FQNEAQ. Trimming removed 2 bases from V and 2 bases from J; junction bases left unmatched: 2. DNA of the CDR3: TGTGCCAGCAGCTTACGGCGGGAGGCCTACGAGCAGTACTTC. It translates to CASSLRREAYEQYF.

As DNA, the CDR3 is TGTGCCATCAGTGCGGGCATAAGAGAGACCCAGTACTTC. It translates to CAISAGIRETQYF. V and J are TRBV10-3 and TRBJ2-5, with D uncertain. Deletions cut 4 bases from V and 4 bases from J, with 10 bases between. This CDR3 contains 13 residues. Looked up from germline, CDR1 is ENHRY and CDR2 is SYGVKD.

The gene calls are TRBV20-1 and TRBJ1-5; no definite D call. The length of the CDR3 is 14 residues. CDR1 and CDR2 (germline): DFQATT, SNEGSKA (reference sequence). Trimming stripped 5 bases from V and 2 bases from J, with 13 bases between. The CDR3 nucleotides read TGCAGTGCTTGCGACGGCGCCTGCAATCAGCCCCAGCATTTT. This translates into CSACDGACNQPQHF.

The V and J genes are TRBV29-1 and TRBJ2-7, with TRBD2 matching 7 bases. The CDR3 extends over 16 amino acids. Germline V gene data show CDR1 as SQVTM and CDR2 as ANQGSEA. V shed 0 bases, J shed 4 bases, and the junction held 12 bases outside the gene matches. CDR3 DNA sequence: TGCAGCGTTGAAGATAGGTCGGCTAGCGGACCGTACGAGCAGTACTTC. Protein product: CSVEDRSASGPYEQYF.

This clonotype was seen a few times. The gene calls are TRBV6-1 and TRBJ1-5, with 10 bases aligning to TRBD1. The CDR3 sequence is 15 residues long. The germline V gene encodes CDR1 MNHNS and CDR2 SASEGT. Trimming removed 8 bases from V and 0 bases from J; junction bases left unmatched: 4. The CDR3 here is CASSGQGNSNQPQHF. DNA for the CDR3: TGTGCCAGCTCGGGACAGGGGAATAGCAATCAGCCCCAGCATTTT.

There are a few counts of this clonotype. The rearrangement joins TRBV3-1 to TRBJ2-7, with 8 bases identical to TRBD2. Germline assignment: CDR1 LGHDT and CDR2 YNNKEL (reference sequence). After removal of 3 bases from V and 2 bases from J, the junction contained 3 bases not matched to a gene. The CDR3 has 14 amino acids. CDR3 loop: CASSQLREAYEQYF. As DNA, the CDR3 is TGTGCCAGCAGCCAGTTGCGGGAGGCCTACGAGCAGTACTTC.

This clonotype was detected a few times. This chain links TRBV7-9 with TRBJ2-1; D not certain. This CDR3 is 13 amino acids long. V dropped 2 bases and J dropped 6 bases, with 8 bases sitting between them. Germline loops: CDR1 SEHNR, CDR2 FQNEAQ (reference sequence). This CDR3 is CASSLLTGNEQFF. CDR3 DNA: TGTGCCAGCAGCTTATTGACGGGCAATGAGCAGTTCTTC.

Of note for this clonotype: One end of the junction does not line up with germline, which may come from a read error. The chain links TRBV28 to TRBJ1-6; D might be TRBD1 (6 bases). This CDR3 has 18 amino acids. CDR1 is MDHEN and CDR2 is SYDVKM in the germline V gene. In nucleotides, the CDR3 is TGTGCCAGCAGTTTATTTCCACTGCGACAGGCCCGCCATTCACCCCCCCACTTT. As protein: CASSLFPLRQARHSPPHF.

The genes are TRBV2 and TRBJ1-5; the D gene is possibly TRBD1 (6 bases). The germline V gene encodes CDR1 SNHLY and CDR2 FYNNEI. Trimming removed 5 bases from V and 7 bases from J, with 12 bases in between. The CDR3 length is 13 residues. Here the CDR3 reads CASSLQGPQPQHF. As DNA, the CDR3 is TGTGCCAGCAGTCTACAGGGCCCGCAGCCCCAGCATTTT.

The chain has TRBV6-5 and TRBJ2-1, with 9 positions matching TRBD2. The CDR3 is made up of 16 amino acids. V trimming: 4 bases; J trimming: 2 bases; junction bases outside the gene matches: 6. CDR1 MNHEY and CDR2 SVGAGI come from the germline V gene. The CDR3 sequence: CASSSRTSVPYNEQFF. CDR3 nucleotide sequence: TGTGCCAGCAGTTCCCGGACTAGCGTGCCCTACAATGAGCAGTTCTTC.

This clonotype was seen a handful of times. This chain links TRBV11-2 with TRBJ2-7; 11 bases agree with TRBD2. The CDR3 runs 15 residues. Germline V CDR1 and CDR2: SGHAT, FQNNGV. V gave up 6 bases and J gave up 1 base; unmatched junction bases: 5. CDR3 loop: CASRPTSGVSYEQYF. CDR3 nucleotide sequence: TGTGCCAGCAGGCCGACTAGCGGGGTTTCCTACGAGCAGTACTTC.

The rearrangement joins TRBV20-1 to TRBJ1-5, with D unclear. CDR1 DFQATT and CDR2 SNEGSKA come from the germline V gene (reference sequence). The CDR3 is made up of 13 amino acids. The ends were cut back, 5 bases at V and 12 bases at J, with 20 bases in the middle. CDR3 protein: CSAPVAGSGGQHF. The CDR3 DNA sequence: TGCAGTGCTCCTGTGGCCGGATCGGGTGGCCAGCATTTT.

V is TRBV12-3 or TRBV12-4 and J is TRBJ2-7; 9 nucleotides line up with TRBD2. The CDR3 has 17 amino acids. With V trimmed by 4 bases and J by 7 bases, 17 bases remained unmatched. CDR3 DNA sequence: TGTGCCAGCAGTTATCTAGTTAGGCTAGCGGGAAACAATGAGCAGTACTTC. It yields the protein CASSYLVRLAGNNEQYF.

The gene calls are TRBV20-1 and TRBJ2-1; 14 nucleotides line up with TRBD2. CDR3 size: 15 residues. The V and J ends lost 3 bases and 12 bases, in that order; junction bases with no gene match: 10. CDR1 and CDR2 from the germline V gene are DFQATT and SNEGSKA (reference sequence). The chain's CDR3 is CSARGTSGRTDTQFF. Written as DNA, the CDR3 is TGCAGTGCTAGGGGGACTAGCGGGAGAACAGATACGCAGTTCTTC.

The V gene is TRBV21-1, the J gene TRBJ1-1; the DNA was not used to check the table's D call, TRBD1. TRBV21-1 is reported as a pseudogene. The CDR3 is 16 amino acids. The chain's CDR3 is CASSAARDSMGTEAFF. The CDR3 region has the DNA TGTGCCAGCAGCGCAGCCAGGGACAGTATGGGCACTGAAGCTTTCTTT.